The 21 T cell receptor beta chains listed next were all sequenced from one sample in a study of memory CD4+ T cells and cytomegalovirus serostatus. Clones were read by immunoSEQ multiplex PCR, and TCRdb kept only the in-frame ones, dropping some. The sample has about 75,000 clones; roughly 78% are singletons. The sort gate was single viable CD3+CD4+CD8-CD45RO+ cells for memory CD4+ T cells. Sequencing was carried out using memory CD4+ T cells from blood. All receptors derive from an adult in good health and CMV-seropositive.

In its sample, this clone was seen a few times. The chain uses TRBV5-1 and TRBJ1-3; D is perhaps TRBD1 (5 bases). The germline V and J ends were trimmed by 5 bases and 0 bases, with 18 bases remaining between them. The CDR3 totals 17 residues. The germline gives CDR1 SGHRS, CDR2 YFSETQ. CDR3 DNA sequence: TGCGCCAGCAGTTCTCAGGGTGGGGGAAGCTCTGGAAACACCATATATTTT. The encoded protein is CASSSQGGGSSGNTIYF.

The rearrangement joins TRBV19 to TRBJ2-7, with D perhaps being TRBD1 or TRBD2 (5 bases each). Germline loops: CDR1 LNHDA, CDR2 SQIVND (reference sequence). The CDR3 is 15 amino acids. Between the trimmed V and J ends, which lost 6 bases and 0 bases, there was a span of 15 bases. CDR3: CASRERGIRSYEQYF. The CDR3 nucleotides are TGTGCCAGTAGAGAGAGGGGCATTCGCTCCTACGAGCAGTACTTC.

This rearrangement joins TRBV7-2 to TRBJ2-1; TRBD1 aligns across 10 bases. Germline CDR1 SGHTA, CDR2 FQGNSA. This CDR3 contains 15 residues. Germline trimming cut 7 bases from V and 6 bases from J; bases unmatched to any gene: 9. This CDR3 reads CASTRRGQGSNEQFF. The CDR3 bases are TGTGCCAGCACCCGGCGGGGACAGGGGTCCAATGAGCAGTTCTTC.

This clone turned up a few times. CDR3 region: CASSWTGRSGYTF. The CDR3 DNA reads as TGTGCCAGCAGTTGGACAGGGAGGAGTGGCTACACCTTC. The chain couples TRBV27 to TRBJ1-2, with 8 bases identical to TRBD1. The junction had 5 bases not matched to a gene; V was cut back by 4 bases and J by 7 bases. The germline V gene encodes CDR1 MNHEY and CDR2 SMNVEV (reference sequence). The CDR3 has 13 amino acids.

The rearrangement uses TRBV18 and TRBJ1-4; possibly TRBD1 for D (5 bases). The CDR3 contains 14 residues. The V end was cut by 6 bases, the J end by 8 bases, with 16 bases between. The germline CDR1 and CDR2 sequences are KGHSH and LQKENI. As DNA, the CDR3 is TGTGCCAGCTCGGGGGGACCTCCGGGCGAAAAACTGTTTTTT. Its translation: CASSGGPPGEKLFF.

The chain links TRBV5-1 to TRBJ1-2, with TRBD1 as a possible D gene (6 bases). Trimming took 3 bases from V and 0 from J, leaving 9 bases between them. The CDR3 totals 14 residues. Germline V gene data show CDR1 as SGHRS and CDR2 as YFSETQ. The CDR3 DNA reads as TGCGCCAGCAGCTCGGAGGGGGCTAACTATGGCTACACCTTC. The encoded protein is CASSSEGANYGYTF.

The genes are TRBV18 and TRBJ1-1, with D perhaps TRBD1 (6 bases). Germline V gene lookup returns CDR1 KGHSH and CDR2 LQKENI. This CDR3 is built from 17 residues. Trimming cost V 0 bases and J 0 bases, with 14 bases left between them. The CDR3 region has the DNA TGTGCCAGCTCACCACCGGCGGCAGGGGCCCTGAACACTGAAGCTTTCTTT. Its translation: CASSPPAAGALNTEAFF.

This clone was counted a single time. The J gene is TRBJ1-3, the V gene TRBV10-3; 7 positions match TRBD1. The CDR3 runs 16 residues. Germline lookup yields CDR1 ENHRY and CDR2 SYGVKD. V shed 6 bases and J 0 bases; nucleotides not matched to a gene: 8. CDR3 region: CAIRAQGTTSGNTIYF. As DNA, the CDR3 is TGTGCCATCAGGGCACAGGGGACAACCTCTGGAAACACCATATATTTT.

The V call is TRBV6-1, the J call TRBJ2-2, with D uncertain. Deletions cut 1 base from V and 8 bases from J, with 11 bases between. Germline assignment: CDR1 MNHNS and CDR2 SASEGT. This CDR3 has 14 residues. The CDR3 spells CASSEGSWRGELFF. The CDR3 DNA follows: TGTGCCAGCAGTGAAGGAAGTTGGCGGGGGGAGCTGTTTTTT.

The rearrangement uses TRBV6-6 and TRBJ1-2; 7 bases fit TRBD1. Per germline, CDR1 MNHNY and CDR2 SVGAGI (reference sequence). This CDR3 is 13 amino acids long. V lost 2 bases, J lost 8 bases, and 5 bases stayed unmatched. CDR3 coding DNA: TGTGCCAGCAGTTACGAGGGGGCGCGGGGCTACACCTTC. The encoded protein is CASSYEGARGYTF.

The chain couples TRBV18 to TRBJ2-3; D is possibly TRBD2 (6 bases). Germline CDR1 is KGHSH and CDR2 is LQKENI. V was cut by 5 bases and J by 2 bases, with 17 bases left in between. The CDR3 contains 16 residues. The CDR3 nucleotides read TGTGCCAGCTCAAGGGACTTAACCCTGCCCACAGATACGCAGTATTTT. It codes for CASSRDLTLPTDTQYF.

The gene calls are TRBV7-2 and TRBJ1-2, with D perhaps TRBD1 (5 bases). The germline V gene has CDR1 SGHTA and CDR2 FQGNSA. The CDR3 runs 14 residues. Trimming stripped 5 bases from V and 3 bases from J, with 13 bases between. CDR3 sequence (DNA): TGTGCCAGCAGCCCCGATGGGGCACACTATGGCTACACCTTC. Translating it yields CASSPDGAHYGYTF. Combining the CDR3 with reference TRBV7-2 and TRBJ1-2 gives the whole variable domain GAGVSQSPSNKVTEKGKDVELRCDPISGHTALYWYRQSLGQGLEFLIYFQGNSAPDKSGLPSDRFSAERTGGSVSTLTIQRTQQEDSAVYLCASSPDGAHYGYTFGSGTRLTVV.

The chain carries TRBV5-4 and TRBJ1-2, with TRBD1 matching 7 bases. The CDR3 loop spans 14 amino acids. Germline assignment: CDR1 SGHNT and CDR2 YYREEE (reference sequence). V lost 0 bases, J lost 4 bases, and 3 bases stayed unmatched. The chain's CDR3 is CASSLGQGGYGYTF. For the CDR3, the DNA is TGTGCCAGCAGCTTGGGACAGGGCGGCTATGGCTACACCTTC.

The chain employs TRBV7-9 and TRBJ2-2; 13 nucleotides agree with TRBD2. V lost 2 bases to trimming and J lost 5 bases; unmatched junction nucleotides: 8. The CDR3 contains 18 residues. Germline V gene data show CDR1 as SEHNR and CDR2 as FQNEAQ (reference sequence). The CDR3 is CASSLPLRLAGGTGELFF. The DNA for the CDR3 is TGTGCCAGCAGCTTACCCTTACGACTAGCGGGAGGAACCGGGGAGCTGTTTTTT.

The chain has TRBV15 and TRBJ1-2; no definite D call. The germline V gene encodes CDR1 LNHNV and CDR2 YYDKDF (reference sequence). The CDR3 contains 13 residues. V was trimmed by 5 bases and J by 4 bases, leaving 11 bases between them. Written as DNA, the CDR3 is TGTGCCACCAGCGGCGGCCTGGGCTATGGCTACACCTTC. Amino acid sequence: CATSGGLGYGYTF.

This chain uses TRBV5-1 with TRBJ2-7, with TRBD2 matching 11 bases. Germline V lookup: CDR1 SGHRS, CDR2 YFSETQ. The V gene end was trimmed by 1 base and the J gene end by 6 bases; junction bases not matched to a gene: 3. The CDR3 runs to 14 residues. This CDR3 reads CASSLTSGSIEQYV. Written as DNA, the CDR3 is TGCGCCAGCAGCTTGACTAGCGGGAGTATCGAGCAGTACGTC.

The chain recombines TRBV4-3 with TRBJ2-2; D not certain. Germline CDR1 and CDR2: LGHNA and YSLEER. V was shortened by 4 bases and J by 7 bases, with 7 bases between the two germline ends. The CDR3 totals 12 residues. CDR3 nucleotide sequence: TGCGCCAGCAGCCCCACCAGCGGGGAGCTGTTTTTT. It codes for CASSPTSGELFF.

The rearrangement joins TRBV2 to TRBJ2-5, with D unresolved. V was shortened by 4 bases and J by 1 base, with 10 bases between the two germline ends. This CDR3 region has 14 residues. Germline CDR1 is SNHLY and CDR2 is FYNNEI. The DNA of the CDR3 is TGTGCCAGCAGTGGCCAGACATTCCAAGAGACCCAGTACTTC. Translating gives CASSGQTFQETQYF.

The rearrangement links TRBV10-3 to TRBJ1-2; the match to TRBD1 covers 8 bases. Germline V lookup: CDR1 ENHRY, CDR2 SYGVKD. V lost 3 bases to trimming and J lost 4 bases; unmatched junction nucleotides: 7. The length of the CDR3 is 15 residues. The CDR3 reads CAISDRTGTRYGYTF. The CDR3, as DNA: TGTGCCATCAGTGACCGGACAGGGACCCGCTATGGCTACACCTTC.

The count of this clone is one. The gene calls are TRBV15 and TRBJ2-2; D is possibly TRBD1 (6 bases). Trimming stripped 9 bases from V and 0 bases from J, with 8 bases between. The length of the CDR3 is 13 residues. From germline, CDR1 is LNHNV and CDR2 YYDKDF (reference sequence). CDR3 protein: CATQGPNTGELFF. Here the CDR3 DNA reads TGTGCCACTCAGGGGCCGAACACCGGGGAGCTGTTTTTT.

This chain connects TRBV29-1 to TRBJ2-1; D unresolved. Trimming took off 7 bases at V and 10 bases at J, with 17 bases between the two ends. CDR3 length: 12 residues. The germline V gene encodes CDR1 SQVTM and CDR2 ANQGSEA. The CDR3 protein is CSAAPRLGEQFF. The DNA of the CDR3 is TGCAGCGCGGCCCCTCGGCTTGGGGAGCAGTTCTTC.